Below, one T cell receptor (beta chain) is given with its context. Its antigen is currently not known. No much larger clone is present one base from it, and per-base qualities are unavailable. Each collaborating institution followed its own protocols to collect whole blood in K2EDTA tubes. Collaborator samples were shipped for TCRbeta analysis as frozen whole blood, isolated PBMCs, or DNA extracted from either sample type. CDR1 KGHSH and CDR2 LQKENI were looked up in the germline V gene. Cut back by 1 base and 3 bases, the V and J ends lie 9 bases apart. The CDR3 has 14 amino acids, counting the end cysteine and phenylalanine. The kept DNA is CDR3 alone, 42 bases in frame from the first base. This sample stems from a study of blood T cell repertoires in COVID-19 (TCRdb year 2020). Some background on the complete study: Samples from collaborators originated in the United States, Italy and Spain and spanned both the acute and convalescent phases of COVID-19. The prospective study material was composed of cDNA or gDNA derived from T cells, B-cell-depleted T cells, or PBMCs. The dataset comprised deeply sampled blood TCRbeta repertoires from subjects exposed to, actively infected with, or recovered from COVID-19. The repertoires were released in a freely available public database meant as a resource for research on the immune response to SARS-CoV-2. The samples were drawn from two sources: the first 160 participants of the ongoing ImmuneRACE study, and 1,254 subjects contributed by 6 global collaborators. A de-identified subject ID, COVID-19 status, age in years and sex were almost always included in the sample metadata. Where available, HLA class I and class II types were obtained from metadata supplied by the sample provider rather than from assay-based typing.

Points the paper makes about the study in general: Clinical and demographic metadata were provided uncurated, with the amount varying by source and participant.

The immunoSEQ Assay, a bias-controlled multiplex PCR, was used to amplify TCRbeta CDR3 regions from genomic DNA. In the original analysis: Nucleated cell counts per sample were estimated from amplification of reference gene primers within the assay. Sequence reads were collapsed and filtered to measure the absolute abundance of every unique TCRbeta CDR3 rearrangement. For each sample, productive Simpson clonality was calculated as the square root of Simpson's diversity index over productive rearrangements. Held by TCRdb, this immuneACCESS table contains in-frame sequences only and omits some clones. Under half of the omission traces to an unresolved V gene where checked; the cause of the rest is unknown. That table supplies the V and J calls and clone size; D and trimming were determined from the DNA. Counted in this sample were a few hundred thousand clones; around 89% of them appeared once. Roughly 4.1% of the sample is taken by the ten largest.

The receptor was derived from a woman in her 50s with active or convalescent COVID-19. The sample taken for sequencing was peripheral blood. This sequence uses TRBV18 and TRBJ2-5; TRBD1 is a weak D gene call, 6 bases matching. The DNA sequence follows: TGTGCCAGCTCACCACTTCCAGGGGAAGAGACCCAGTACTTC. Its product reads: CASSPLPGEETQYF.